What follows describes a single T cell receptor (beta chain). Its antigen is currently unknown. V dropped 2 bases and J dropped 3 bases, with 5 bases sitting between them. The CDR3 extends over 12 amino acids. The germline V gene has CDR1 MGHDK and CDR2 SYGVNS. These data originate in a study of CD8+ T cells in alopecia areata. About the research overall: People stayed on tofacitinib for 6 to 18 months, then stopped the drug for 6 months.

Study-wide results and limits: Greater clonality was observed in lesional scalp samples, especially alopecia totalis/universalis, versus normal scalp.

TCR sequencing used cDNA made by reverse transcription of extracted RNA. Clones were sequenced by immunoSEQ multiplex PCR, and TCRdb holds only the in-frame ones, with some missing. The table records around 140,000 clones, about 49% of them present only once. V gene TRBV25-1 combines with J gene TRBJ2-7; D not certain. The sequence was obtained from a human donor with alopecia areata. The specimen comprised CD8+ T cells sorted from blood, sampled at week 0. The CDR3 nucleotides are TGTGCCAGCAGTGAAACCCGCTACGAGCAGTACTTC. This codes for CASSETRYEQYF.